This T cell receptor beta chain is from a study of cytomegalovirus exposure and HLA in healthy donors. Study background: Earlier results showed 120 million or so unique TCR beta sequences derived from some 180 million T cells.

The table lists this clone with a few counts. Its antigen is unknown. PCR employed 60 Vbeta and 13 Jbeta primers. The data were produced by immunoSEQ multiplex PCR, yet TCRdb's version contains in-frame clones alone and is incomplete. The sample shows approximately 190,000 clones, approximately 84% of them seen only once. Regarding the study as a whole: Rarity characterized most TCR sequences, yet some public TCRs appeared in many donors.

The specimen was PBMCs. The source is a man aged 50 to 60 in good health and CMV-seronegative.

The CDR3 DNA sequence: TGTGCCAGCAGCATCTGGACAGGGGGGACCTACGAGCAGTACTTC. It codes for CASSIWTGGTYEQYF. V and J are TRBV7-2 and TRBJ2-7; 10 nucleotides agree with TRBD1. Germline CDR1 reads SGHTA; CDR2 reads FQGNSA. J lost 2 bases, V lost 5 bases, and 6 bases had no gene match. The CDR3 extends over 15 amino acids.